This is a list of T cell receptor beta chains from one sample in a study of CD8+ T cells in alopecia areata. Profiling relied on immunoSEQ multiplex PCR, and the TCRdb table lists in-frame clones only, not all of them. The table includes 93,000 or so clones, approximately 90% detected once. This specimen was CD8+ T cells sorted from blood, taken at approximately week 34, from a patient treated with tofacitinib. The receptor source for this set is a human donor with alopecia areata. The CDR3 runs from the conserved cysteine through the conserved F or W. The order of the fields is J gene, V gene, clone size, CDR3 length, D gene, CDR3 protein, CDR3 DNA. A D gene is named only where the DNA matches it firmly. Size values are once, few and many counts, or a class for expanded clones, and some rows have none.

TRBJ1-1,TRBV5-1,NA,14,TRBD1,CASSSGTGYTEAFF,TGCGCCAGCAGCTCAGGGACAGGGTACACTGAAGCTTTCTTT
TRBJ1-5,TRBV19,NA,12,NA,CASSIGNQPQHF,TGTGCCAGTAGTATCGGCAATCAGCCCCAGCATTTT
TRBJ2-7,TRBV27,NA,14,TRBD1,CASSYGQGAGEQYF,TGTGCCAGCAGTTACGGACAGGGGGCGGGCGAGCAGTACTTC
TRBJ1-2,TRBV10-3,NA,14,TRBD1,CAISGTGGNYGYTF,TGTGCCATCTCAGGGACAGGGGGCAACTATGGCTACACCTTC
TRBJ2-1,TRBV19,few,13,NA,CASSYSSYNEQFF,TGTGCCAGTAGTTACAGCTCCTACAATGAGCAGTTCTTC
TRBJ1-5,TRBV30,NA,17,NA,CAWSETRDQLGNQPQHF,TGTGCCTGGAGTGAAACCAGGGACCAACTTGGCAATCAGCCCCAGCATTTT
TRBJ2-1,TRBV9,few,17,TRBD2,CASSSTSGGSSYNEQFF,TGTGCCAGCAGCTCCACTAGCGGGGGCAGCTCCTACAATGAGCAGTTCTTC
TRBJ2-2,TRBV9,NA,16,TRBD2,CASTNPGTSVTGELFF,TGTGCCAGCACCAACCCCGGGACTAGCGTCACCGGGGAGCTGTTTTTT
TRBJ2-1,TRBV7-9,NA,12,NA,CASSSDWDEQFF,TGTGCCAGCAGCTCGGACTGGGATGAGCAGTTCTTC
TRBJ2-5,TRBV29-1,once,15,NA,CSVDRVEAGEETQYF,TGCAGCGTTGACAGGGTGGAAGCGGGCGAAGAGACCCAGTACTTC
TRBJ1-2,TRBV6-1,NA,13,TRBD1,CASTGQGLLGYTF,TGTGCCAGCACCGGACAGGGCTTACTGGGCTACACCTTC
TRBJ2-3,TRBV4-1,NA,15,NA,CASSQETSGADTQYF,TGCGCCAGCAGCCAAGAAACCTCGGGGGCAGATACGCAGTATTTT
TRBJ2-7,TRBV27,NA,13,TRBD2,CASRLAGGLEQYF,TGTGCCAGCAGACTAGCGGGAGGGTTGGAGCAGTACTTC
TRBJ2-3,TRBV6-5,NA,14,TRBD1,CASSYGTGTDTQYF,TGTGCCAGCAGTTACGGGACAGGCACAGATACGCAGTATTTT
TRBJ2-7,TRBV6-5,NA,15,NA,CASSYSISSLYEQYF,TGTGCCAGCAGTTACTCGATTTCCAGCCTCTACGAGCAGTACTTC
TRBJ2-7,TRBV2,NA,13,NA,CATQSDGSYEQYF,TGTGCCACCCAATCGGACGGCTCCTACGAGCAGTACTTC
TRBJ2-3,TRBV11-2,NA,16,NA,CASSLDETRRPDTQYF,TGTGCCAGCAGCTTAGACGAGACCAGGCGGCCAGATACGCAGTATTTT
TRBJ2-7,TRBV20-1,NA,11,NA,CSATTRYEQYF,TGCAGTGCTACTACTCGATACGAGCAGTATTTC
TRBJ1-5,TRBV2,NA,14,NA,CASSERSPNQPQHF,TGTGCCAGCAGTGAAAGGTCGCCCAATCAGCCCCAGCATTTT
TRBJ1-5,TRBV29-1,NA,12,NA,CSVEGDDQPQHF,TGCAGCGTTGAAGGAGACGATCAGCCCCAGCATTTT
TRBJ1-2,TRBV29-1,NA,15,TRBD1,CSVAARDRGNYGYTF,TGCAGCGTTGCAGCCCGGGACAGGGGTAACTATGGCTACACCTTC
TRBJ1-4,TRBV30,NA,13,NA,CAWERRAGEKLFF,TGTGCCTGGGAAAGGAGGGCAGGTGAAAAACTGTTTTTT
TRBJ2-7,TRBV7-9,NA,14,NA,CASSLSGGVYEQYF,TGTGCCAGCAGCTTATCTGGGGGCGTCTACGAGCAGTACTTC
TRBJ1-1,TRBV7-9,NA,17,NA,CASSPPDGDTVNTEAFF,TGTGCCAGCAGCCCCCCAGACGGGGATACAGTGAACACTGAAGCTTTCTTT
TRBJ2-7,TRBV27,NA,14,TRBD2,CASSLWTSGVEQYF,TGTGCCAGCAGTTTATGGACTAGCGGGGTCGAGCAGTACTTC
TRBJ2-1,TRBV6-6,NA,14,TRBD2,CASRERGAPNEQFF,TGTGCCAGCAGGGAGCGGGGAGCCCCCAATGAGCAGTTCTTC
TRBJ2-7,TRBV27,NA,12,TRBD1,CASSWTGAEQYF,TGTGCCAGCAGTTGGACAGGGGCCGAGCAGTACTTC
TRBJ1-1,TRBV7-2,NA,14,NA,CASSSPAGYTEAFF,TGTGCCAGCAGCTCCCCAGCGGGGTATACTGAAGCTTTCTTT
TRBJ1-5,TRBV5-5,once,14,NA,CASSTVPDNQPQHF,TGTGCCAGCAGCACGGTCCCTGACAATCAGCCCCAGCATTTT
TRBJ1-2,TRBV27,NA,14,TRBD1,CASSLTKNRGGYTF,TGTGCCAGCAGTTTAACCAAAAACAGGGGTGGCTACACCTTC
TRBJ1-1,TRBV30,few,10,NA,CAWKGSEAFF,TGTGCCTGGAAAGGGTCTGAAGCTTTCTTT
TRBJ2-7,TRBV9,NA,12,TRBD1,CASSLTGTEQYF,TGTGCCAGCAGCCTGACAGGGACCGAGCAGTACTTC
TRBJ2-1,TRBV2,NA,23,NA,CASSEAGLGRRTERITSYNEQFF,TGTGCCAGCAGTGAAGCGGGCTTGGGACGCCGGACCGAGCGGATAACCTCCTACAATGAGCAGTTCTTC
TRBJ2-7,TRBV5-1,NA,19,NA,CASSLEDGPTFLVSYEQYF,TGCGCCAGCAGCTTGGAGGACGGGCCGACCTTTCTCGTCTCCTACGAGCAGTACTTC
TRBJ1-1,TRBV9,NA,15,NA,CASSVWDIPNTEAFF,TGTGCCAGCAGCGTATGGGACATCCCGAACACTGAAGCTTTCTTT
TRBJ2-3,TRBV6-5,NA,15,TRBD2,CASSYYGGAKDTQYF,TGTGCCAGCAGTTATTACGGGGGGGCAAAAGATACGCAGTATTTT
TRBJ2-1,TRBV4-2,once,12,NA,CASSPASNEQFF,TGTGCCAGCAGCCCAGCATCCAATGAGCAGTTCTTC
TRBJ2-2,TRBV2,NA,16,TRBD1,CASSEAETGETGELFF,TGTGCCAGCAGTGAAGCGGAGACAGGGGAGACCGGGGAGCTGTTTTTT
TRBJ2-5,TRBV5-4,NA,15,TRBD2,CASSPSAGVTETQYF,TGTGCCAGCAGCCCATCAGCGGGAGTAACGGAGACCCAATACTTC
TRBJ2-5,TRBV13,NA,13,NA,CASSLAVQETQYF,TGTGCCAGCAGCTTGGCAGTGCAAGAGACCCAGTACTTC
TRBJ1-5,TRBV30,once,13,NA,CAWSVSGNQPQHF,TGTGCCTGGAGTGTTTCCGGAAATCAGCCCCAGCATTTT
TRBJ1-1,TRBV29-1,NA,15,NA,CSVLGHPGMNTEAFF,TGCAGCGTGTTGGGACACCCGGGCATGAACACTGAAGCTTTCTTT
TRBJ2-7,TRBV7-6,NA,13,NA,CASSLAGADEQYF,TGTGCCAGCAGCTTAGCGGGAGCGGACGAGCAGTACTTC
TRBJ2-7,TRBV7-9,NA,18,TRBD1,CASSPSPGQGREQYEQYF,TGTGCCAGCAGCCCCTCCCCGGGACAGGGAAGGGAACAATACGAGCAGTACTTC
TRBJ2-2,TRBV6-5,NA,14,TRBD2,CASTHGGAAGELFF,TGTGCCAGCACCCACGGGGGGGCAGCCGGGGAGCTGTTTTTT
TRBJ2-7,TRBV7-9,few,14,NA,CASSFVREKNEQYF,TGTGCCAGCAGCTTCGTCAGGGAAAAGAACGAGCAGTACTTC
TRBJ2-7,TRBV25-1,NA,15,NA,CASSAGPWGAYEQYF,TGTGCCAGCAGTGCCGGACCCTGGGGAGCCTACGAGCAGTACTTC
TRBJ1-2,TRBV19,NA,13,NA,CASSLSLNYGYTF,TGTGCCAGTAGTCTGAGCCTTAACTATGGCTACACCTTC
TRBJ2-3,TRBV5-4,NA,15,TRBD2,CASSSTSGEWHTQYF,TGTGCCAGCAGCTCGACTAGCGGGGAATGGCATACGCAGTATTTT
TRBJ2-3,TRBV4-1,few,16,NA,CASSQEFWRSTDTQYF,TGCGCCAGCAGCCAAGAATTCTGGCGGAGCACAGATACGCAGTATTTT
TRBJ2-3,TRBV7-2,NA,12,NA,CAGGSRTDTQYF,TGTGCAGGGGGGTCTCGCACAGATACGCAGTATTTT
TRBJ2-3,TRBV5-4,few,16,NA,CASSLVRGTLSDTQYF,TGTGCCAGCAGCTTGGTTCGGGGTACGCTCTCAGATACGCAGTATTTT